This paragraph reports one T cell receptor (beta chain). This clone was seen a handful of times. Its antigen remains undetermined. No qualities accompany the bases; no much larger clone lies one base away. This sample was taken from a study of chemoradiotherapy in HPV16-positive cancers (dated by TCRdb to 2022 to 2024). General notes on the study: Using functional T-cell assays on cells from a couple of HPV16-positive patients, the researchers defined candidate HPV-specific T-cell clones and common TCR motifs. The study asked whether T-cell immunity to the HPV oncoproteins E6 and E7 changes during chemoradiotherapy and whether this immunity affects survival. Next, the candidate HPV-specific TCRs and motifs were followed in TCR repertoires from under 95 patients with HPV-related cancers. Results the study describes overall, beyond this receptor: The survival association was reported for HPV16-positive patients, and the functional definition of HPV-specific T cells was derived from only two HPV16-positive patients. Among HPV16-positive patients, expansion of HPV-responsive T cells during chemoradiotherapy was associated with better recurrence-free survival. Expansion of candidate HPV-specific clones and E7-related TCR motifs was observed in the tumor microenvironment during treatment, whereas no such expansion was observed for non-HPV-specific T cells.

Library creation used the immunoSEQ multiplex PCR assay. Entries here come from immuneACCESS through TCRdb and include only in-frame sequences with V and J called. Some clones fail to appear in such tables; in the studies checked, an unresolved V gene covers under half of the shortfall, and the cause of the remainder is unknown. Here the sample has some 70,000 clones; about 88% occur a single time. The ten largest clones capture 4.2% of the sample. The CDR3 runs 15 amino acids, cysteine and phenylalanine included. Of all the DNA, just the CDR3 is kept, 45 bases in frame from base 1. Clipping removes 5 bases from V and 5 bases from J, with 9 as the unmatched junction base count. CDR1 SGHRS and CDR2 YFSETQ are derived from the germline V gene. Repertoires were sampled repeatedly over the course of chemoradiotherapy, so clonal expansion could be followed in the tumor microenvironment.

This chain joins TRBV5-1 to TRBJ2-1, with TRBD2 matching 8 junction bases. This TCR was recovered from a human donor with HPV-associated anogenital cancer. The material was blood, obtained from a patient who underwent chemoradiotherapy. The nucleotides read TGCGCCAGCAGATATAGCGGGACCGCTAACAATGAGCAGTTCTTC. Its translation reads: CASRYSGTANNEQFF.